This TCR beta chain is from a study of blood T cell repertoires in COVID-19. Per the germline V gene, CDR1 is SGHRS and CDR2 is YFSETQ. V was shortened by 4 bases and J by 5 bases, with 15 bases between the two germline ends. The CDR3 has 14 amino acids. Sequencing used immunoSEQ multiplex PCR; TCRdb keeps in-frame clones, though not all of them. The sample contains some 330,000 clones, 75% to 90% of which appear only once. Sequencing was carried out using PBMCs or T cells enriched from blood (not recorded which). The chain recombines TRBV5-1 with TRBJ2-5; D is possibly TRBD1 (6 bases). The clonotype comes from a man aged 25 to 45 who had recovered from COVID-19. DNA for the CDR3: TGCGCCAGCAGCCCGGGGACAAACTCTGAGACCCAGTACTTC. It yields the protein CASSPGTNSETQYF.